This TCR beta chain emerged from a study of CD8+ T cells in alopecia areata. Findings of the study overall: Scalp samples also contribute reads from the resident alphabeta T cells found in normal skin.

After removal of 3 bases from V and 1 base from J, the junction contained 10 bases not matched to a gene. This CDR3 contains 17 residues. The V gene's germline CDR1 is MNHEY and CDR2 SMNVEV (reference sequence). Points on this clone: The antigen is unknown.

Patients with alopecia areata provided lesional scalp punch biopsies as well as peripheral blood. T lymphocytes (CD4+ and CD8+) were sorted from PBMCs. cDNA prepared by RNA extraction and subsequent reverse transcription served as the template for sequencing. Profiled with immunoSEQ multiplex PCR; TCRdb holds only in-frame clones, not every one. The sample carries under 35,000 clones, over 65% recorded once. Material: NKG2D-low CD8+ T cells sorted from blood. V gene TRBV27 combines with J gene TRBJ2-7; 9 positions agree with TRBD2. This clonotype was sampled from a human donor with alopecia areata. In nucleotides, the CDR3 is TGTGCCAGCAGTTTCAAGTCTCCGGGACTAGCATCCTACGAGCAGTACTTC. Protein sequence: CASSFKSPGLASYEQYF.